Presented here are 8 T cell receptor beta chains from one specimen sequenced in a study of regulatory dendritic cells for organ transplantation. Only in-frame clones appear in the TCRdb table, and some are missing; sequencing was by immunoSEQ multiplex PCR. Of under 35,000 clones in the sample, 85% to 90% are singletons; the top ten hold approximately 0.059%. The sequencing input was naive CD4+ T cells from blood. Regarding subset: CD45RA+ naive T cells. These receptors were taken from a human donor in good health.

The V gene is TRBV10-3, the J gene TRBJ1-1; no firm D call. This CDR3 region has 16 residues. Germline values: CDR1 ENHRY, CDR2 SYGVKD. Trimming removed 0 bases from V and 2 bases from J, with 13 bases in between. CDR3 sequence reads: CAISESGGRRNTEAFF. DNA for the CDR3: TGTGCCATCAGTGAGTCGGGAGGAAGAAGAAACACTGAAGCTTTCTTT.

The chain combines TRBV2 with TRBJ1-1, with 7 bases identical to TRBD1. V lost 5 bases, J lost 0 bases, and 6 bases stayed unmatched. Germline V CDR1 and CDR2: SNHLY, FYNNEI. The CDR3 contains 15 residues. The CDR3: CASSPRTGVNTEAFF. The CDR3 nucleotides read TGTGCCAGCAGTCCGCGGACAGGCGTGAACACTGAAGCTTTCTTT.

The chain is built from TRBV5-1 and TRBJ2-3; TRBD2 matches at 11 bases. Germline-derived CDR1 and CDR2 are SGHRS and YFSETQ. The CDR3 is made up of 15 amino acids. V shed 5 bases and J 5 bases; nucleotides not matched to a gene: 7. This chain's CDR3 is CASSFAGTSGDTQYF. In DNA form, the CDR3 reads TGCGCCAGCAGTTTTGCCGGGACTAGCGGAGATACGCAGTATTTT.

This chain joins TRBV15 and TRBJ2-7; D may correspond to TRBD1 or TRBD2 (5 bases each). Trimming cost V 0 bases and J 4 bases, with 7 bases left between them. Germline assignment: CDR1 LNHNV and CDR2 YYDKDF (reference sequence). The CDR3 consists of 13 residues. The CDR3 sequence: CATSRDEGYEQYF. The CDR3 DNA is TGTGCCACCAGCAGAGACGAGGGGTACGAGCAGTACTTC.

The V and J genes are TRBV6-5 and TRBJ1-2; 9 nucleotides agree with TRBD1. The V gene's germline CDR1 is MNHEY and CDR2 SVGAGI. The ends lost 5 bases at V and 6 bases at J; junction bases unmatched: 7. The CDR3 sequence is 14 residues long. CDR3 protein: CASSRQGVENGYTF. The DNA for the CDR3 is TGTGCCAGCAGTCGACAGGGGGTAGAGAATGGCTACACCTTC.

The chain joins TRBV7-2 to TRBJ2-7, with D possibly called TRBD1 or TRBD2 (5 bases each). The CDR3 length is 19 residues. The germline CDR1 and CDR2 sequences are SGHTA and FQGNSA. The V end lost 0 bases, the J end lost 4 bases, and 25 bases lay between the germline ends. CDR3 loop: CASSLATAGTLQNLYEQYF. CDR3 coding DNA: TGTGCCAGCAGCTTAGCGACCGCCGGGACCCTCCAGAATCTTTACGAGCAGTACTTC.

CDR3 amino acids: CASSYWITDTQYF. CDR3 sequence (DNA): TGTGCCAGCAGTTACTGGATTACGGATACGCAGTATTTT. The rearrangement uses TRBV6-6 and TRBJ2-3; no clear D. The CDR3 runs to 13 residues. Germline CDR1 and CDR2: MNHNY and SVGAGI (reference sequence). V lost 1 base to trimming and J lost 6 bases, with 8 bases between them.

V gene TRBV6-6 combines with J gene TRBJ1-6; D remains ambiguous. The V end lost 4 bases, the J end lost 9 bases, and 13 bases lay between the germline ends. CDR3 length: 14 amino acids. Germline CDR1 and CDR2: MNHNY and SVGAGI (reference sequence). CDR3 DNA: TGTGCCAGCAGTTCCCTCGAGGAAGCTTCACCCCTCCACTTT. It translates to CASSSLEEASPLHF.